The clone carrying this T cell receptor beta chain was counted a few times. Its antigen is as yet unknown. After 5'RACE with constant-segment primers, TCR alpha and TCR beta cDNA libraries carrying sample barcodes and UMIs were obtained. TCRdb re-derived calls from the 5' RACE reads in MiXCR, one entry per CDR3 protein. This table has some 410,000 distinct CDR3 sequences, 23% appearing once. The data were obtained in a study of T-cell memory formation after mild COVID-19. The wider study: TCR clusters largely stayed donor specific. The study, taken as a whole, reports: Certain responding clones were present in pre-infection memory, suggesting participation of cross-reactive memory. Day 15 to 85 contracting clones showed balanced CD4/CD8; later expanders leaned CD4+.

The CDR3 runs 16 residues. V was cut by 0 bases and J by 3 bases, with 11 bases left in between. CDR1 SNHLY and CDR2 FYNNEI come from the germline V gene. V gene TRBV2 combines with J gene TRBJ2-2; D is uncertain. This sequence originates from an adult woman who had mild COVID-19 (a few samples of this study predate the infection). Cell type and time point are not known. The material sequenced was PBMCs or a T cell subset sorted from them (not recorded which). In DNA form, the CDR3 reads TGTGCCAGCAGTGAAGCAGGCCTGATCCACACCGGGGAGCTGTTTTTT. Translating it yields CASSEAGLIHTGELFF.